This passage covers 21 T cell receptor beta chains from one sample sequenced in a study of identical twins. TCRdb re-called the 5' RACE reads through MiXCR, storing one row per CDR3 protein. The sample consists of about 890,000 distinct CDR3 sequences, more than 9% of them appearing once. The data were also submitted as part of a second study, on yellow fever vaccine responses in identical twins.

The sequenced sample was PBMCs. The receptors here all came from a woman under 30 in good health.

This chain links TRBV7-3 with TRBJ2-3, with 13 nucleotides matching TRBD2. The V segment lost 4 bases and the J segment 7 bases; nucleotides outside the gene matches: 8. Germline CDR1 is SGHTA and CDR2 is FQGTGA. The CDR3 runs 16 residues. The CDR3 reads CASSSGTSGKLNTQYF. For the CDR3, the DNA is TGTGCCAGCAGCTCAGGGACTAGCGGGAAGCTGAATACGCAGTATTTT.

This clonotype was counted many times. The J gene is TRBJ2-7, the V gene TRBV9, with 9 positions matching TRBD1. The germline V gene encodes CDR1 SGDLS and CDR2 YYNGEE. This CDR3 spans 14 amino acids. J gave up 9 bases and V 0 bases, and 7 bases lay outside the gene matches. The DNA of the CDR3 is TGTGCCAGCAGCGTAGGAGAGGGACAGGGTCGGCAGTACTTC. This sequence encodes CASSVGEGQGRQYF.

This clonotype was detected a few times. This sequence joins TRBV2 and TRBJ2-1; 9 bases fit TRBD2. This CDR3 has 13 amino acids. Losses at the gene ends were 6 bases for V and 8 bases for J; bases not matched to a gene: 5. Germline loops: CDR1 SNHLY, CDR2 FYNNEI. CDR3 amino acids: CASSQLAGYEQFF. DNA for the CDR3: TGTGCCAGCAGCCAACTAGCGGGCTATGAGCAGTTCTTC.

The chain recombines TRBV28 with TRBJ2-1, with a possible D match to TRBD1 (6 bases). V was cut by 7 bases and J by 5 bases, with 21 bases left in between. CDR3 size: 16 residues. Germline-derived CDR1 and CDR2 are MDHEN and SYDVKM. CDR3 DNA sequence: TGTGCCAGCACTCAGGCCGTCAGGGGATGGGACAATGAGCAGTTCTTC. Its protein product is CASTQAVRGWDNEQFF.

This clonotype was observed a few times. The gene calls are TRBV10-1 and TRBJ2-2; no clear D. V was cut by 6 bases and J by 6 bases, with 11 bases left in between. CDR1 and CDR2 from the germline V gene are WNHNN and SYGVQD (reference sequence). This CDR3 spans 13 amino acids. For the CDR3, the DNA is TGCGCCAGCAGAGCGACGATGGCCGGGGAGCTGTTTTTT. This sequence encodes CASRATMAGELFF.

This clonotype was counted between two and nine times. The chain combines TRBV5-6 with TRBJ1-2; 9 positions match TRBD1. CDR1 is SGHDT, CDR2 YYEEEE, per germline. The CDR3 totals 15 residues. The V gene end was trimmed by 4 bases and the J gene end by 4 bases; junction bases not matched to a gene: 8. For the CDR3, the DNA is TGTGCCAGCAGCCCGACAGGGGGATGGAGCTATGGCTACACCTTC. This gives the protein CASSPTGGWSYGYTF.

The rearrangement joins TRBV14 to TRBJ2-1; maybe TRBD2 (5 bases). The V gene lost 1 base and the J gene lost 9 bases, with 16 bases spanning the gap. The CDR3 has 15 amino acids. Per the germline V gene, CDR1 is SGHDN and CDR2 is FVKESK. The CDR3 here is CASSQGTPGGGEQFF. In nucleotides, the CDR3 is TGTGCCAGCAGCCAAGGAACTCCAGGAGGCGGTGAGCAGTTCTTC.

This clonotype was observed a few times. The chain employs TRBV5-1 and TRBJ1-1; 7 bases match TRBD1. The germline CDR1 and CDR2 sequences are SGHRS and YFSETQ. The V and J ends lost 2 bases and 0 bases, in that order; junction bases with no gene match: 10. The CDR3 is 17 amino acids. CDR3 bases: TGCGCCAGCAGCTTAGGGACAGTCAATGCCATGAACACTGAAGCTTTCTTT. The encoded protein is CASSLGTVNAMNTEAFF.

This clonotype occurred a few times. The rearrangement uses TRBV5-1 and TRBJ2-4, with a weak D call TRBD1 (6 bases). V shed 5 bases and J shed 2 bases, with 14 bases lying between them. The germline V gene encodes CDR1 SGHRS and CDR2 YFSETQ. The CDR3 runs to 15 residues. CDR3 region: CASSSATGTKNIQYF. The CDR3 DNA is TGCGCCAGCAGTTCTGCTACAGGGACCAAAAACATTCAGTACTTC. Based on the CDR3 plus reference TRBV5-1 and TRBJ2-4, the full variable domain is KAGVTQTPRYLIKTRGQQVTLSCSPISGHRSVSWYQQTPGQGLQFLFEYFSETQRNKGNFPGRFSGRQFSNSRSEMNVSTLELGDSALYLCASSSATGTKNIQYFGAGTRLSVL.

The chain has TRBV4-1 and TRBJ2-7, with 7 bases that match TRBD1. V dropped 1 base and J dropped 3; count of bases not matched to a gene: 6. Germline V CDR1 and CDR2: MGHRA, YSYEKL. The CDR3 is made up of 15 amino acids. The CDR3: CASSQAPGQYYEQYV. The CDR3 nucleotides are TGCGCCAGCAGCCAAGCACCGGGACAGTACTACGAGCAGTACGTC.

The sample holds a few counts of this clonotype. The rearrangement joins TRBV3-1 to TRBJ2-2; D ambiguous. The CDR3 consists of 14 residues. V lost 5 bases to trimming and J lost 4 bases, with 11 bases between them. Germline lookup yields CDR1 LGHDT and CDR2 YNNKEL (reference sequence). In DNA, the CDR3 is TGTGCCAGCAGCGCAGGACGAGTCACCGGGGAGCTGTTTTTT. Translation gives CASSAGRVTGELFF.

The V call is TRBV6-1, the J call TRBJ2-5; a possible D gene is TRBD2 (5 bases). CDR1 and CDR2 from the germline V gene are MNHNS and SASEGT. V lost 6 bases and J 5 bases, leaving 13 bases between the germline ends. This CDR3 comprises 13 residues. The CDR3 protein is CASRDGNSETQYF. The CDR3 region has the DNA TGTGCCAGCAGGGACGGGAATTCGGAGACCCAGTACTTC.

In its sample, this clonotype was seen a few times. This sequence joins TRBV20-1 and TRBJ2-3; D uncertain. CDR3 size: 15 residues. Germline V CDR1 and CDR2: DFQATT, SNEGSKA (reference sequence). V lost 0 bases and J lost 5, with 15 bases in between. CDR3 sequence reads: CSARDWAVSEDTQYF. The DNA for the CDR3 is TGCAGTGCTAGAGATTGGGCCGTGAGCGAAGATACGCAGTATTTT.

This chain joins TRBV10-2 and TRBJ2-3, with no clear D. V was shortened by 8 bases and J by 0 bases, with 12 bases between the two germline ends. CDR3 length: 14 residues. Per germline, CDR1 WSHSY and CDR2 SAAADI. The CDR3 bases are TGCGCCAGCTCACCAATACTTAGCACAGATACGCAGTATTTT. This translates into CASSPILSTDTQYF.

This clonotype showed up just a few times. CDR3 DNA sequence: TGCGCCAGCAGCCCCCTCTGGGAAAGGAACAATGAGCAGTTCTTC. Protein: CASSPLWERNNEQFF. The chain uses TRBV5-1 and TRBJ2-1; D not resolved. V lost 4 bases to trimming and J lost 5 bases, with 16 bases between them. This CDR3 has 15 residues. Looked up from germline, CDR1 is SGHRS and CDR2 is YFSETQ.

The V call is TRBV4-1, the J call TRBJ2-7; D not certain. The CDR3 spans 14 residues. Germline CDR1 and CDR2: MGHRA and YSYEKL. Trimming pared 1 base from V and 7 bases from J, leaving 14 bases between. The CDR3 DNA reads TGCGCCAGCAGCCAAGGCCTCGTTGGCCGGGAGCAGTACTTC. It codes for CASSQGLVGREQYF.

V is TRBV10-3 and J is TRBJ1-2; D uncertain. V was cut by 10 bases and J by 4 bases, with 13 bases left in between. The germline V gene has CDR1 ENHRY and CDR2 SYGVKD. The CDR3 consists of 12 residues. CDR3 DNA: TGTGCCACCGTGACGGCCCTCTATGGCTACACCTTC. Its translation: CATVTALYGYTF.

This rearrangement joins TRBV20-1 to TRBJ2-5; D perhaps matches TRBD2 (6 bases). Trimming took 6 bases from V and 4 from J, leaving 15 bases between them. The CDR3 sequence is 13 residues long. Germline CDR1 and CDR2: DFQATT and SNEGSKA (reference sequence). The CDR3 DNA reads TGCAGTGCCCCCAACGTGGGAGGAGAGACCCAGTACTTC. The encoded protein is CSAPNVGGETQYF.

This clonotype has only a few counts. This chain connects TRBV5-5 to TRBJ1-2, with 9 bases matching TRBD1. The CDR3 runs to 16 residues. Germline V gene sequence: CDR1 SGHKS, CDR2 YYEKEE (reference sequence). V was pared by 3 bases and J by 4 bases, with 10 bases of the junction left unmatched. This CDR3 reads CASSSGTGSRGYGYTF. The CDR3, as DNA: TGTGCCAGCAGCTCCGGGACAGGGAGCAGGGGCTATGGCTACACCTTC.

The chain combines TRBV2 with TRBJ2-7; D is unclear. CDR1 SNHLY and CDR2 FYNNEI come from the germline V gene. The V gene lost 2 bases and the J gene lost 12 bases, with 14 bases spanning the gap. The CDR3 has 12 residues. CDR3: CASSELSASPYF. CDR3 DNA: TGTGCCAGCAGTGAACTAAGCGCCTCCCCGTACTTC.

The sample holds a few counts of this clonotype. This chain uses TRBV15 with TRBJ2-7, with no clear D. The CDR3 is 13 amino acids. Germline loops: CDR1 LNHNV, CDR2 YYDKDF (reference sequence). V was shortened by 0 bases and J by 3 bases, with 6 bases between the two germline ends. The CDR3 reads CATSRERLYEQYV. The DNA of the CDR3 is TGTGCCACCAGCAGAGAGAGGCTCTACGAGCAGTACGTC.